These T cell receptor beta chains were read from a single sample in a study of blood T cell repertoires in COVID-19. Sequencing used immunoSEQ multiplex PCR; TCRdb keeps in-frame clones, though not all of them. The data hold about 270,000 clones, with 80% to 90% observed a single time. The sample consisted of peripheral blood. The receptors stem from a woman in her seventies with acute or convalescent COVID-19. Each CDR3 is given with its conserved first and last residue. D genes are given only for firm matches. Rows give clone size only sometimes, using once, few, many, or a class for an expanded clone.

j_call d_call v_call clone_size cdr3_nt cdr3_aa
TRBJ1-2 NA TRBV3-1/TRBV3-2 NA TGTGCCAGCAGTTCGCCGGGGGAAGGGGTAAGCTACACCTTC CASSSPGEGVSYTF
TRBJ2-1 NA TRBV10-1 NA TGCGCCAGCAGTGACCACTGGGCGGGACAGCCGTTCTTC CASSDHWAGQPFF
TRBJ1-2 TRBD1 TRBV6-5 NA TGTGCCAGCAGGCCCCCCGGACAGGTTCTTAATGGCTACACCTTC CASRPPGQVLNGYTF
TRBJ2-5 NA TRBV7-8 NA TGTGCCAGCAGCCCCTCAGGGGGACTTCAAGAGACCCAGTACTTC CASSPSGGLQETQYF
TRBJ1-1 TRBD1 TRBV27 NA TGTGCCAGCAGTTTATTTAGAGCCGGGGGGGACAGGGTGAACACTGAAGCTTTCTTT CASSLFRAGGDRVNTEAFF
TRBJ2-3 NA TRBV7-9 once TGTGCCAGCAGCGCGATATTCGGGACTTCTAGCACAGATACGCAGTATTTT CASSAIFGTSSTDTQYF
TRBJ1-1 NA TRBV29-1 NA TGCAGCGTTCGGGTTCTGAACACTGAAGCTTTCTTT CSVRVLNTEAFF
TRBJ2-7 NA TRBV5-4 NA TGTGCCAGCAGCTTGGATGCTCTCTTTTCCGGCGAGCAGTACTTC CASSLDALFSGEQYF
TRBJ1-1 TRBD1 TRBV18 NA TGTGCCAGCTCACAGGGGACAGGGAAGAACACTGAAGCTTTCTTT CASSQGTGKNTEAFF
TRBJ2-5 NA TRBV9 NA TGTGCCAGCAGCGTTGGGATAGCGGAAGAGACCCAGTACTTC CASSVGIAEETQYF
TRBJ1-5 NA TRBV30 NA TGTGCCTGGAGTGGGCCACGTCTCCCCCAGGGCAATCAGCCCCAGCATTTT CAWSGPRLPQGNQPQHF
TRBJ1-5 NA TRBV7-2 NA TGTGCCAGCAGCAATCGGGGCGGGGGAGTAAGCAATCAGCCCCAGCATTTT CASSNRGGGVSNQPQHF
TRBJ2-1 TRBD2 TRBV5-1 few TGCGCCAGCAGACTAGCGGGGGCCTACAATGAGCAGTTCTTC CASRLAGAYNEQFF
TRBJ2-3 NA TRBV5-1 NA TGCGCCAGCAGCTTGTATCCAGGGGCACACACAGATACGCAGTATTTT CASSLYPGAHTDTQYF
TRBJ1-3 NA TRBV6-6 NA TGTGCCAGCAGTTTCGGTGGGGAGATGGGAGGAAACACCATATATTTT CASSFGGEMGGNTIYF
TRBJ1-1 NA TRBV9 NA TGTGCCAGCAGCGTTTATCCGGGGGACACTGAAGCTTTCTTT CASSVYPGDTEAFF
TRBJ2-2 NA TRBV6-5 NA TGTGCCAGCAGAAGAACAGGGAACACCGGGGAGCTGTTTTTT CASRRTGNTGELFF